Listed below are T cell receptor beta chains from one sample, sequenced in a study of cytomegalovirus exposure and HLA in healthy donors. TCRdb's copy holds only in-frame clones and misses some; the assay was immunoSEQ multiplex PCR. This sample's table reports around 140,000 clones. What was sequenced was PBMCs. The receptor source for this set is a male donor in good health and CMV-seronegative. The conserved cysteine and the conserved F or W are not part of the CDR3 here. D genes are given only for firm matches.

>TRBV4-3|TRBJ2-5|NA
ASSQDGTGRETQY
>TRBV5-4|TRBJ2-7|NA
ASSLEATGAYEQY
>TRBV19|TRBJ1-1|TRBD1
ASSIIGDRENTEAF
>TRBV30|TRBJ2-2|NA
AWSVRGGELF
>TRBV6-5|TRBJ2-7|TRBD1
ASSYDRGQMD
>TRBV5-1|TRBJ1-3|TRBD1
ASNTGVGNTIY
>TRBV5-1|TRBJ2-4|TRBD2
ASSLVGGGLKNIQY
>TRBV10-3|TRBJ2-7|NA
AIKGGNELYEQY
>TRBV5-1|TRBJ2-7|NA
ASSNPGGPPNEQY
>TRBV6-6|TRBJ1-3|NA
ASSPNRESGNTIY
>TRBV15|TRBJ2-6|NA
ATSRGGSGANVLT
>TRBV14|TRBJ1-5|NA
ASSQGLGQPQH
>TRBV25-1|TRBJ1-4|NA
ASRDLGGATNEKLF
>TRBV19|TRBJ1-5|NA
ASSIGGGINQPQH
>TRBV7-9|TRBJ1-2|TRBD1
ASSAWDRDHGYT
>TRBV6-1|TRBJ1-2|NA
ASRETVDTTNYGYT
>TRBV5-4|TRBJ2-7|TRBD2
ASSASQGSGRDHEQY
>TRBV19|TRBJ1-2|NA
ASSISPSGGYT
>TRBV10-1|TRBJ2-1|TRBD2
ASSEALAGAKNEQF
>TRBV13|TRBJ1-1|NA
ASSQSQGTEAF
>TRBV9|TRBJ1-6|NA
ASSVTGWNSPLH
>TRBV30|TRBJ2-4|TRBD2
AWSSGRSGKNIQY
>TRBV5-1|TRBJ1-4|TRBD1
ASSVLGQGGEKLF